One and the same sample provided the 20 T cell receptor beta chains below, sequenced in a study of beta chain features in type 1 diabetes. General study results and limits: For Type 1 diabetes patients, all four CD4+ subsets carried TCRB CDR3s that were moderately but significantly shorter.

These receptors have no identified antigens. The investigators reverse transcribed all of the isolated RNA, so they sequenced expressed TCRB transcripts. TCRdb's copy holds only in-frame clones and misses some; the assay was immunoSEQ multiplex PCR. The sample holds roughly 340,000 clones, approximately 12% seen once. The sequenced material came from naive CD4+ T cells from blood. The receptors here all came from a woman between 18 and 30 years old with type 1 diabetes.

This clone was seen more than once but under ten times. CDR3 DNA sequence: TGTGCCAGCAGCCAAGAGTTGCGGGGTCAGCCCCAGCATTTT. This encodes CASSQELRGQPQHF. The chain links TRBV4-2 to TRBJ1-5; D not certain. Trimming shortened V by 0 bases and J by 6 bases, and 9 bases separated the two germline ends. Germline CDR1 LGHNA, CDR2 YNFKEQ. The CDR3 is made up of 14 amino acids.

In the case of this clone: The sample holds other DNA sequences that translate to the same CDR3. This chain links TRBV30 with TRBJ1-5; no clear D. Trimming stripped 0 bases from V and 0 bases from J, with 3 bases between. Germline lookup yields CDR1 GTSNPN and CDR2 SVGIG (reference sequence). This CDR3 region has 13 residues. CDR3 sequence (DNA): TGTGCCTGGAGTGTCCATAGCAATCAGCCCCAGCATTTT. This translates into CAWSVHSNQPQHF.

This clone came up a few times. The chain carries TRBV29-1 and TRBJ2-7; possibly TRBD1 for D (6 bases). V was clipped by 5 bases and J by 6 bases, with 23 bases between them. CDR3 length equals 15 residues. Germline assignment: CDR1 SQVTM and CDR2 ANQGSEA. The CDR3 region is CSVRGGLTGRAEQYF. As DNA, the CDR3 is TGCAGCGTTCGTGGGGGATTGACAGGACGAGCCGAGCAGTACTTC.

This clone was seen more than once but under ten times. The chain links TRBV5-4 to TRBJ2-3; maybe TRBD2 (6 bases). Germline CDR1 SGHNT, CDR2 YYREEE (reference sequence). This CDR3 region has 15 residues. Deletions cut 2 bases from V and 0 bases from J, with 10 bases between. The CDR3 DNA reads TGTGCCAGCAGCTTCGGCGGGGATAGCACAGATACGCAGTATTTT. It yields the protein CASSFGGDSTDTQYF.

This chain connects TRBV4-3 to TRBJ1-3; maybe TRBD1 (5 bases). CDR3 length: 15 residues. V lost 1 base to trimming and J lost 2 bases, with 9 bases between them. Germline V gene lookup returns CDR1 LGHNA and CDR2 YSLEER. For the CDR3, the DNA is TGCGCCAGCAGCCAAGCTCCAGGGACTGGAAACACCATATATTTT. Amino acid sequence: CASSQAPGTGNTIYF.

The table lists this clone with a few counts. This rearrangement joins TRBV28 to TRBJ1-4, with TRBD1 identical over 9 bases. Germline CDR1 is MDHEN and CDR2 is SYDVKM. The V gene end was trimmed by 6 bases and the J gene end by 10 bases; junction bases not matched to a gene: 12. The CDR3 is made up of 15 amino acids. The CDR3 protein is CASRNRDRVYGKLFF. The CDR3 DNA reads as TGTGCCAGCAGGAACCGGGACAGGGTTTACGGAAAACTGTTTTTT. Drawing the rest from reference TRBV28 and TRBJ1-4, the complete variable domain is DVKVTQSSRYLVKRTGEKVFLECVQDMDHENMFWYRQDPGLGLRLIYFSYDVKMKEKGDIPEGYSVSREKKERFSLILESASTNQTSMYLCASRNRDRVYGKLFFGSGTQLSVL.

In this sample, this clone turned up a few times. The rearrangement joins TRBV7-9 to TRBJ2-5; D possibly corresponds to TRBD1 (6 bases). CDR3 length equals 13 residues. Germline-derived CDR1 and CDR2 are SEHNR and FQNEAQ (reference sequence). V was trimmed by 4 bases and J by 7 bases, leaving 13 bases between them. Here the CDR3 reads CASSYGQQGTQYF. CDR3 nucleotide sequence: TGTGCCAGCAGCTACGGGCAACAGGGGACCCAGTACTTC.

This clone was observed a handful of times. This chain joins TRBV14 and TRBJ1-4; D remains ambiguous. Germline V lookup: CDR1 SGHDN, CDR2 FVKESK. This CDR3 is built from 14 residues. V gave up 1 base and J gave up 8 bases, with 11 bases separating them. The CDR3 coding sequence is TGTGCCAGCAGCCAAGCATTACCGGGGGAAAAACTGTTTTTT. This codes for CASSQALPGEKLFF.

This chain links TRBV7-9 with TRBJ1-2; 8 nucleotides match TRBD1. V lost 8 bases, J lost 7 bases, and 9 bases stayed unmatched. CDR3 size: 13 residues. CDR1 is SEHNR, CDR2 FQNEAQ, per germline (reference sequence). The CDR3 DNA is TGTGCCAGCTACGTAGGACAGGGCCCTGGCTACACCTTC. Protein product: CASYVGQGPGYTF.

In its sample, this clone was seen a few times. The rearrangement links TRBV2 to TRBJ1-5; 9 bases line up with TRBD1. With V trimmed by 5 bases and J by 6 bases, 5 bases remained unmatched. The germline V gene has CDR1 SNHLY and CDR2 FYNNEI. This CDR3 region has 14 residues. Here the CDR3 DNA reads TGTGCCAGCAGTACCGGGACAGGGACTCAGCCCCAGCATTTT. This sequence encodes CASSTGTGTQPQHF. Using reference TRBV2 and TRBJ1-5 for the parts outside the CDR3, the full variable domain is EPEVTQTPSHQVTQMGQEVILRCVPISNHLYFYWYRQILGQKVEFLVSFYNNEISEKSEIFDDQFSVERPDGSNFTLKIRSTKLEDSAMYFCASSTGTGTQPQHFGDGTRLSIL.

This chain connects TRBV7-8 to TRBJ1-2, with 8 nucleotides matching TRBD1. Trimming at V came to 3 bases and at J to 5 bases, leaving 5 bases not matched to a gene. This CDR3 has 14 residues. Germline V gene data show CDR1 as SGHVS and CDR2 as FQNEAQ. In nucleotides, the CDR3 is TGTGCCAGCAGCTTCTCGACAGGGGAATATGGCTACACCTTC. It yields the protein CASSFSTGEYGYTF.

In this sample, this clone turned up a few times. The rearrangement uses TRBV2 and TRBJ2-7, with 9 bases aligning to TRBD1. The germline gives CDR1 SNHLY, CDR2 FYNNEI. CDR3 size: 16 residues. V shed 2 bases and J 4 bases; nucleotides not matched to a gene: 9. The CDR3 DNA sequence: TGTGCCAGCAGTGAAAGGGATGGGACAGGGAGGTACGAGCAGTACTTC. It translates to CASSERDGTGRYEQYF.

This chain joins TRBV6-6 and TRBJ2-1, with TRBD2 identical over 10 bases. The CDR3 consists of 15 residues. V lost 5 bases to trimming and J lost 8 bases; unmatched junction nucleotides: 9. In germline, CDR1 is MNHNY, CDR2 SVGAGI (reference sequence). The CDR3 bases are TGTGCCAGCAGTCCTAGCGGGAGCCCCGTGGATGAGCAGTTCTTC. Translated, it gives CASSPSGSPVDEQFF.

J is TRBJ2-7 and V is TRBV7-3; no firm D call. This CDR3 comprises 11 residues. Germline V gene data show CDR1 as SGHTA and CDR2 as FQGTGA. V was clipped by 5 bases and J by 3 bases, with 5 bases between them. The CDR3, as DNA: TGTGCCAGCAGCCCGGGCTACGAGCAGTACTTC. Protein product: CASSPGYEQYF.

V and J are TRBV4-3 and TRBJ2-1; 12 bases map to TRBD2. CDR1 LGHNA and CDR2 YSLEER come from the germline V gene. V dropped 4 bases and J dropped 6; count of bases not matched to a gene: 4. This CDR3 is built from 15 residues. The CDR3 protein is CASSRLAGGSNEQFF. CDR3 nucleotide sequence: TGCGCCAGCAGCCGTCTAGCGGGGGGGAGCAATGAGCAGTTCTTC.

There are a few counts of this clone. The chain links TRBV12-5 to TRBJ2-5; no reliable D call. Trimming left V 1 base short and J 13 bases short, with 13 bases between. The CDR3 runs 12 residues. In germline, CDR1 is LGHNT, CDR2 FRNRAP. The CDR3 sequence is CASGLESGPGYF. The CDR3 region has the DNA TGTGCTAGTGGTTTGGAGTCCGGTCCGGGGTACTTC. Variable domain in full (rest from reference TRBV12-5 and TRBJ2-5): DARVTQTPRHKVTEMGQEVTMRCQPILGHNTVFWYRQTMMQGLELLAYFRNRAPLDDSGMPKDRFSAEMPDATLATLKIQPSEPRDSAVYFCASGLESGPGYFGPGTRLLVL.

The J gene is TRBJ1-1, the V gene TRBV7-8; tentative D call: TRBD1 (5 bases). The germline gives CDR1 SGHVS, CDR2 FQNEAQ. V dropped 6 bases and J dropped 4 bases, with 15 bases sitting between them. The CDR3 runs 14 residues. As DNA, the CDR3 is TGTGCCAGCAGGCCGGGGCGCGGGGGCACTGAAGCTTTCTTT. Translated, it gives CASRPGRGGTEAFF.

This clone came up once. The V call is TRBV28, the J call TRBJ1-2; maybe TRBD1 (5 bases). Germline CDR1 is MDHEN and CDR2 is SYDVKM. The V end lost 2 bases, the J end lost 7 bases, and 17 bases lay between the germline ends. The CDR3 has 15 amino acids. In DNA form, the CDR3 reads TGTGCCAGCAGTTTACTGCAGGGAGGGGTAGGTGGCTACACCTTC. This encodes CASSLLQGGVGGYTF.

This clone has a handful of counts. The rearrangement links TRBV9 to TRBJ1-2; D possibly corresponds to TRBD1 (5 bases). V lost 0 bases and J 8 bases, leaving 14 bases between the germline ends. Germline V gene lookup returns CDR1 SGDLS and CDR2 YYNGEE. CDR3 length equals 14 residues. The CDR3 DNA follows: TGTGCCAGCAGCGTAGAGACAGTGGCGACCGGCTACACCTTC. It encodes CASSVETVATGYTF. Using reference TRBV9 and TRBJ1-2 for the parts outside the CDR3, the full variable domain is DSGVTQTPKHLITATGQRVTLRCSPRSGDLSVYWYQQSLDQGLQFLIQYYNGEERAKGNILERFSAQQFPDLHSELNLSSLELGDSALYFCASSVETVATGYTFGSGTRLTVV.

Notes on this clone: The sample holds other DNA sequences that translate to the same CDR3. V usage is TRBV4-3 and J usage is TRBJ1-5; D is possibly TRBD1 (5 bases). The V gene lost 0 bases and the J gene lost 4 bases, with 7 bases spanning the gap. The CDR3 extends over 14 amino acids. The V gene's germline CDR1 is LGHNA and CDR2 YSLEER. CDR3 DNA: TGCGCCAGCAGCCAAGATCGGGGGAATCAGCCCCAGCATTTT. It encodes CASSQDRGNQPQHF.